These T cell receptor beta chains were read from a single sample in a study of OX40 agonist ivuxolimab in advanced cancers. Only in-frame clones appear in the TCRdb table, and some are missing; sequencing was by immunoSEQ multiplex PCR. The sample shows about 58,000 clones, over 70% of them seen only once. The input for sequencing was CD4+ or CD8+ T cells sorted from blood, taken in a trial of the OX40 agonist ivuxolimab. These receptors were collected from an adult with an advanced solid tumor such as melanoma, head and neck, liver or kidney cancer. CDR3s include the opening cysteine and the closing phenylalanine or tryptophan. A D gene is named only where the DNA matches it firmly. Not every row has a clone size; where given, it reads once, few, many or a size class.

NA	NA	TRBV4-2	TRBJ2-7	TGTGCCAGCAGCCGAACCCGGGACACGATGTACGAGCAGTACTTC	CASSRTRDTMYEQYF
TRBD2	NA	TRBV19	TRBJ2-2	TGTGCCAGTACCTTAGGGCTAGCGGGAGACACCGGGGAGCTGTTTTTT	CASTLGLAGDTGELFF
NA	NA	TRBV6-6	TRBJ1-1	TGTGCCAGCAGAACCGCTGGGGGGAAGAACACTGAAGCTTTCTTT	CASRTAGGKNTEAFF
NA	NA	TRBV28	TRBJ1-6	TGTGCCAGCAGTCCCGGGCCGACTTATTCACCCCTCCACTTT	CASSPGPTYSPLHF
NA	NA	TRBV2	TRBJ1-2	TGTGCCAGCAGGAAGGGGCCCACGGGTGGCTACACCTTC	CASRKGPTGGYTF
TRBD2	NA	TRBV29-1	TRBJ2-7	TGCAGCGCTGATAAAGGGACTAGCGGGACCTACGAGCAGTACTTC	CSADKGTSGTYEQYF
NA	NA	TRBV30	TRBJ2-1	TGTGCCTGGAGTGTTTCGGGAGAAAATGAGCAGTTCTTC	CAWSVSGENEQFF
TRBD1	NA	TRBV5-1	TRBJ2-1	TGCGCCAGCAAAGGACAGGGATCCCTACTCAATGAGCAGTTCTTC	CASKGQGSLLNEQFF
NA	few	TRBV30	TRBJ2-3	TGTGCCTGGAGAAAGACGGTCACAGATACGCAGTATTTT	CAWRKTVTDTQYF
NA	once	TRBV5-1	TRBJ2-3	TGCGCCAGAGACACAGATACGCAGTATTTT	CARDTDTQYF
NA	NA	TRBV7-2	TRBJ1-1	TGTGCCAGCAGCTCCGTACAGGGAAACACTGAAGCTTTCTTT	CASSSVQGNTEAFF
TRBD2	NA	TRBV10-3	TRBJ2-3	TGTGCCATCAGGGAGCGGGGGGACACAGATACGCAGTATTTT	CAIRERGDTDTQYF
NA	NA	TRBV29-1	TRBJ1-1	TGCAGCGTTTCAAAACAGGGACTGAACACTGAAGCTTTCTTT	CSVSKQGLNTEAFF
TRBD1	once	TRBV30	TRBJ1-6	TGTGCCTGGAAGGGACAGGGGAATTCACCCCTCCACTTT	CAWKGQGNSPLHF
TRBD2	NA	TRBV7-6	TRBJ2-1	TGTGCCAGCAGCCCAAAGCCGACTAGCGGGAGCTGGCGGGAGCAGTTCTTC	CASSPKPTSGSWREQFF
NA	NA	TRBV11-2	TRBJ2-5	TGTGCCAGCAGCTTAGACCAAGAGACCCAGTACTTC	CASSLDQETQYF
NA	NA	TRBV6-1	TRBJ2-7	TGTAAGAGCGGACCCATTTACGAGCAGTACTTC	CKSGPIYEQYF
NA	NA	TRBV7-3	TRBJ2-1	TGTGCCAGCAGCTTAGGACCAAGCGGAGGCCACAATGAGCAGTTCTTC	CASSLGPSGGHNEQFF
NA	NA	TRBV14	TRBJ1-4	TGTGCCAGCAGCCACTCCGGGACCACTAATGAAAAACTGTTTTTT	CASSHSGTTNEKLFF
NA	NA	TRBV4-3	TRBJ2-1	TGCGCCAGCAGCCAAGTGTTTCAGAGCGCGATGTACAATGAGCAGTTCTTC	CASSQVFQSAMYNEQFF